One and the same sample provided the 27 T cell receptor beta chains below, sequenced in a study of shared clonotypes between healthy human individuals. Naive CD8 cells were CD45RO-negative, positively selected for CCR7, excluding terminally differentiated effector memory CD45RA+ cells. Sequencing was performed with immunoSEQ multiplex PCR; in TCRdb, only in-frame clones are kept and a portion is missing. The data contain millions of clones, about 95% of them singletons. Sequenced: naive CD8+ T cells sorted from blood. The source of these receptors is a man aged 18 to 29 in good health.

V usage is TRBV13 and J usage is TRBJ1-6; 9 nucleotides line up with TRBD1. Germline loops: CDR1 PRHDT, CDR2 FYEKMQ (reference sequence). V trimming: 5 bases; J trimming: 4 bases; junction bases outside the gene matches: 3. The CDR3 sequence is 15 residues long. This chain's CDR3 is CASSTGQGYNSPLHF. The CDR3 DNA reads TGTGCCAGCAGCACTGGACAGGGGTATAATTCACCCCTCCACTTT.

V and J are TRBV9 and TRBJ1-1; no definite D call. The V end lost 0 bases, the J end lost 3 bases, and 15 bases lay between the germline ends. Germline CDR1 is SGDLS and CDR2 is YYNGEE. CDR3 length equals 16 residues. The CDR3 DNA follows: TGTGCCAGCAGCGTAGTCCCCAGCTTTCCGGACACTGAAGCTTTCTTT. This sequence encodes CASSVVPSFPDTEAFF. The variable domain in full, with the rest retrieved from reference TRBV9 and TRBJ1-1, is DSGVTQTPKHLITATGQRVTLRCSPRSGDLSVYWYQQSLDQGLQFLIQYYNGEERAKGNILERFSAQQFPDLHSELNLSSLELGDSALYFCASSVVPSFPDTEAFFGQGTRLTVV.

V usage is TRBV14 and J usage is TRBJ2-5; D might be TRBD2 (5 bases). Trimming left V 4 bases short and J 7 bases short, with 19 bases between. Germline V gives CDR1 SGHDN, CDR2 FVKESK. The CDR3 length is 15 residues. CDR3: CASSLGLSGLWTQYF. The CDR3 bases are TGTGCCAGCAGCCTCGGACTGTCGGGTTTGTGGACCCAGTACTTC.

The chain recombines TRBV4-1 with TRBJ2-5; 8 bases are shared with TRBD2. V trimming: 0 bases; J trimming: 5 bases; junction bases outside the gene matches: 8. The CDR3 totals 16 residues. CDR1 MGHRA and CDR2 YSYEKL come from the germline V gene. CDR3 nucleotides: TGCGCCAGCAGCCAAGAGCCGGGAGGGTGGGTCGAGACCCAGTACTTC. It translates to CASSQEPGGWVETQYF.

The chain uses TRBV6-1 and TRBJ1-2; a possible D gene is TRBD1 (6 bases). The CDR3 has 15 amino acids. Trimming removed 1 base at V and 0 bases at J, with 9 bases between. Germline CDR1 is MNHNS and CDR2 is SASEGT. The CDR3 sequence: CASSEDQGSNYGYTF. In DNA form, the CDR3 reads TGTGCCAGCAGTGAAGACCAGGGGTCTAACTATGGCTACACCTTC.

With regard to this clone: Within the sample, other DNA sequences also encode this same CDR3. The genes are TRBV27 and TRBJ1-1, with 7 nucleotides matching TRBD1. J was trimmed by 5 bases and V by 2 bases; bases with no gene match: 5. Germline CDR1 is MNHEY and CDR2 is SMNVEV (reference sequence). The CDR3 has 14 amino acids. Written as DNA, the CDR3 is TGTGCCAGCAGTTTAACCCACAGGGGAACTGAAGCTTTCTTT. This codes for CASSLTHRGTEAFF.

CDR3 sequence: CASSPRVPGELFF. CDR3 DNA sequence: TGCGCCAGCAGCCCCAGGGTCCCCGGGGAGCTGTTTTTT. The V call is TRBV4-1, the J call TRBJ2-2, with a weak D call TRBD1 (5 bases). Germline loops: CDR1 MGHRA, CDR2 YSYEKL. V lost 4 bases and J 6 bases, leaving 9 bases between the germline ends. The CDR3 runs 13 residues.

The DNA of the CDR3 is TGCGCCAGCAGCTCCTCATGGCAGGGTGATAATTCACCCCTCCACTTT. Protein sequence: CASSSSWQGDNSPLHF. The chain carries TRBV5-1 and TRBJ1-6; possibly TRBD1 for D (5 bases). The germline CDR1 and CDR2 sequences are SGHRS and YFSETQ. V was clipped by 3 bases and J by 5 bases, with 15 bases between them. This CDR3 comprises 16 residues.

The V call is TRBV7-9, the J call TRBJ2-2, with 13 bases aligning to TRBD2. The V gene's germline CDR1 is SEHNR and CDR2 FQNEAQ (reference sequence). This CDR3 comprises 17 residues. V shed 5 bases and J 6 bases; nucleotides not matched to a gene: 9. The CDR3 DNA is TGTGCCAGCAGCCCAGCCACTAGCGGGGGGGACCCCGGGGAGCTGTTTTTT. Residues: CASSPATSGGDPGELFF.

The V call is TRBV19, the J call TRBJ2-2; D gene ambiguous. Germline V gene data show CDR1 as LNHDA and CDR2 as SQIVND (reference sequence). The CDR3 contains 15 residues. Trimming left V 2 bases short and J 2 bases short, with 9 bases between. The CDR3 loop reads CASSITADNTGELFF. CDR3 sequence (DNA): TGTGCCAGTAGTATAACAGCAGATAACACCGGGGAGCTGTTTTTT. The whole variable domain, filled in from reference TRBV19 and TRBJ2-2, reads DGGITQSPKYLFRKEGQNVTLSCEQNLNHDAMYWYRQDPGQGLRLIYYSQIVNDFQKGDIAEGYSVSREKKESFPLTVTSAQKNPTAFYLCASSITADNTGELFFGEGSRLTVL.

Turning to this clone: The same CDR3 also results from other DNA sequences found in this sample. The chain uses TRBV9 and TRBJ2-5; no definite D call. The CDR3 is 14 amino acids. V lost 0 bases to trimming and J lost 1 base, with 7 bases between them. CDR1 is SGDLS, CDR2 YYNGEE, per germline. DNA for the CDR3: TGTGCCAGCAGCGTAGAGGGCAGCCAAGAGACCCAGTACTTC. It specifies CASSVEGSQETQYF.

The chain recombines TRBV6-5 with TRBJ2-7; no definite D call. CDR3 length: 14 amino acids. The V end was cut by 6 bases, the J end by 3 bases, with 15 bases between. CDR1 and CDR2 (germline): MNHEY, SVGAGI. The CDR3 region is CASSLGPIYYEQYF. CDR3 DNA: TGTGCCAGCAGCCTCGGACCTATCTACTACGAGCAGTACTTC.

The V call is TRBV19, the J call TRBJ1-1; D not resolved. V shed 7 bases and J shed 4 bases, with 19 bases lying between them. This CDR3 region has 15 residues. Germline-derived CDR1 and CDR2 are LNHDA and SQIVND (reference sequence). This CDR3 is CASTTTPEGSTEAFF. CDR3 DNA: TGTGCCAGTACCACCACCCCCGAAGGAAGCACTGAAGCTTTCTTT.

The CDR3 here is CASSLWREGRTGELFF. For the CDR3, the DNA is TGCGCCAGCAGCTTGTGGCGGGAGGGCCGGACCGGGGAGCTGTTTTTT. This chain connects TRBV5-1 to TRBJ2-2, with 9 bases matching TRBD2. J lost 5 bases, V lost 1 base, and 6 bases had no gene match. Germline V lookup: CDR1 SGHRS, CDR2 YFSETQ. The CDR3 covers 16 residues.

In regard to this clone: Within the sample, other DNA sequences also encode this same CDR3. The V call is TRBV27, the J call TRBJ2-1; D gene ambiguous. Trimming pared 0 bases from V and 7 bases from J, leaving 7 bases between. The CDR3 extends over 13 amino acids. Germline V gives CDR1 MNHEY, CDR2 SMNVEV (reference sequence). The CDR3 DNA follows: TGTGCCAGCAGTTTATCTTGGAATAATGAGCAGTTCTTC. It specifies CASSLSWNNEQFF.

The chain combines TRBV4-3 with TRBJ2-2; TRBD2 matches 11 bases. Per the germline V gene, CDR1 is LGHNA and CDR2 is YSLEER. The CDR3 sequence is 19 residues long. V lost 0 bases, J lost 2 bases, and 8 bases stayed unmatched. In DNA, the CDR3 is TGCGCCAGCAGCCAAGAGGAATCCGGGACTAGCGGAAACACCGGGGAGCTGTTTTTT. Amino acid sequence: CASSQEESGTSGNTGELFF.

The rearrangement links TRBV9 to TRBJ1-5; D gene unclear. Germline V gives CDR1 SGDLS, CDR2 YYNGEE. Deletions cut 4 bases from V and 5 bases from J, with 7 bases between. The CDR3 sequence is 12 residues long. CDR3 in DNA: TGTGCCAGCAGCCCTGAGGATCAGCCCCAGCATTTT. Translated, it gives CASSPEDQPQHF.

The CDR3 region has the DNA TGTGCCACCAGCAGAGATCCCGGGACAGGGACAGATACGCAGTATTTT. This codes for CATSRDPGTGTDTQYF. The rearrangement joins TRBV15 to TRBJ2-3; 9 nucleotides agree with TRBD1. The germline V gene has CDR1 LNHNV and CDR2 YYDKDF (reference sequence). The CDR3 loop spans 16 amino acids. The V segment lost 0 bases and the J segment 3 bases; nucleotides outside the gene matches: 4.

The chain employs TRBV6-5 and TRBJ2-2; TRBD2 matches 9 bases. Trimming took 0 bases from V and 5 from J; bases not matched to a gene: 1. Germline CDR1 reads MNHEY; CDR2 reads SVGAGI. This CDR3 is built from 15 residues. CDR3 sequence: CASSYSGLATGELFF. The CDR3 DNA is TGTGCCAGCAGTTACTCGGGACTAGCAACCGGGGAGCTGTTTTTT.

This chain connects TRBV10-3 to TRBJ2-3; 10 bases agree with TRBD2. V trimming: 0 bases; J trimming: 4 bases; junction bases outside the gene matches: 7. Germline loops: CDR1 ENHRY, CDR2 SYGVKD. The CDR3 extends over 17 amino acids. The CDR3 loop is CAISESSSGGPADTQYF. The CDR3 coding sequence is TGTGCCATCAGTGAGTCGAGTAGCGGGGGGCCAGCAGATACGCAGTATTTT.

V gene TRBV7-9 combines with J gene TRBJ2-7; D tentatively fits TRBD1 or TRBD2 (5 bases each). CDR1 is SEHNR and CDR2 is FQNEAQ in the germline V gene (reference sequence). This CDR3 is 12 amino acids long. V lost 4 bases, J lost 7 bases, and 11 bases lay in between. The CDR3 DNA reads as TGTGCCAGCAGCTCACAGGACTCAGAGCAGTACTTC. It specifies CASSSQDSEQYF.

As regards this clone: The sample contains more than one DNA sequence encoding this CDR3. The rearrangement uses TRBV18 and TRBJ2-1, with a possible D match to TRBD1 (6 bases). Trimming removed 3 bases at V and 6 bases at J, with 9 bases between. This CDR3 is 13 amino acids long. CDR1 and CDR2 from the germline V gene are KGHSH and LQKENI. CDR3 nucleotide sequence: TGTGCCAGCTCACCCACAGGGTCCAATGAGCAGTTCTTC. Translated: CASSPTGSNEQFF.

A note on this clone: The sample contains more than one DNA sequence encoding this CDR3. The CDR3 spells CSASRDSSYEQYF. The CDR3 DNA sequence: TGCAGCGCCTCCCGGGACAGCTCCTACGAGCAGTACTTC. The J gene is TRBJ2-7, the V gene TRBV29-1; 7 bases fit TRBD1. The ends lost 7 bases at V and 0 bases at J; junction bases unmatched: 6. The CDR3 length is 13 residues. In germline, CDR1 is SQVTM, CDR2 ANQGSEA.

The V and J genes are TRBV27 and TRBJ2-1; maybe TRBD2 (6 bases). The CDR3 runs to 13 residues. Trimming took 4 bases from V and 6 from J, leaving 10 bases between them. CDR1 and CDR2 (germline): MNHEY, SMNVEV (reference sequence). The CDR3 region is CASSSMGGNEQFF. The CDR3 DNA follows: TGTGCCAGCAGTTCGATGGGGGGCAATGAGCAGTTCTTC.

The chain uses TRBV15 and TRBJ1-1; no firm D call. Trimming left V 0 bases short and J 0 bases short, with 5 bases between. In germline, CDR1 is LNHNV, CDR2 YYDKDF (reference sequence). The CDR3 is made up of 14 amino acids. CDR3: CATSRDPMNTEAFF. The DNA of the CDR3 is TGTGCCACCAGCAGAGACCCAATGAACACTGAAGCTTTCTTT. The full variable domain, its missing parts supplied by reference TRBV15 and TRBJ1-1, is DAMVIQNPRYQVTQFGKPVTLSCSQTLNHNVMYWYQQKSSQAPKLLFHYYDKDFNNEADTPDNFQSRRPNTSFCFLDIRSPGLGDTAMYLCATSRDPMNTEAFFGQGTRLTVV.

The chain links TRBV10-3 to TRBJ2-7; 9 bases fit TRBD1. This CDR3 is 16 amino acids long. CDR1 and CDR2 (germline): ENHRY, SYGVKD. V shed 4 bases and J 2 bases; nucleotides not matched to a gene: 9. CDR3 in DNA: TGTGCCATCAGTGGGGCCCTACAGGGGGCCCCCTACGAGCAGTACTTC. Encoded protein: CAISGALQGAPYEQYF.

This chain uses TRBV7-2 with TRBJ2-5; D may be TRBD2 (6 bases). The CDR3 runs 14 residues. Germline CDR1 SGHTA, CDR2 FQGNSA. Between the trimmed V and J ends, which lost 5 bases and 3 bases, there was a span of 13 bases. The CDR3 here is CASSLPGLEETQYF. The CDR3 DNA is TGTGCCAGCAGCCTACCGGGACTTGAAGAGACCCAGTACTTC.